This entry lists 21 T cell receptor beta chains sequenced from one sample in a study of control samples from healthy donors and cancer patients. The data were produced by immunoSEQ multiplex PCR, yet TCRdb's version contains in-frame clones alone and is incomplete. The sample lists more than 95,000 clones, 80% to 90% occurring once. Source material: PBMCs. The receptors originated from a woman in her 50s with colorectal cancer.

CDR3 in DNA: TGTGCCAGCAGTGACGGGACAGGGCTGGGCGAGCAGTACTTC. Translated, it gives CASSDGTGLGEQYF. The V and J genes are TRBV2 and TRBJ2-7; TRBD1 matches 9 bases. V lost 3 bases and J lost 6; bases outside the gene matches: 6. The CDR3 loop spans 14 amino acids. CDR1 is SNHLY, CDR2 FYNNEI, per germline.

The chain employs TRBV11-2 and TRBJ2-3; a weak D match, TRBD2 (6 bases). The V end lost 0 bases, the J end lost 8 bases, and 21 bases lay between the germline ends. Germline values: CDR1 SGHAT, CDR2 FQNNGV. The CDR3 spans 17 residues. The CDR3 DNA follows: TGTGCCAGCAGCTTAGATATTGTTGCGGGGCTCAGGCCTACGCAGTATTTT. This translates into CASSLDIVAGLRPTQYF.

V and J are TRBV7-9 and TRBJ2-2; D ambiguous. The CDR3 totals 15 residues. In germline, CDR1 is SEHNR, CDR2 FQNEAQ (reference sequence). With 3 bases removed from V and 2 bases from J, the gap between germline ends came to 10 bases. The CDR3 region is CASSLSDVNTGELFF. CDR3 sequence (DNA): TGTGCCAGCAGCTTGAGTGACGTCAACACCGGGGAGCTGTTTTTT.

In this sample, this clone turned up once. The CDR3 here is CASSQGALGLNTEAFF. The CDR3 DNA is TGTGCCAGCAGCCAGGGCGCGCTGGGACTCAACACTGAAGCTTTCTTT. The J gene is TRBJ1-1, the V gene TRBV3-1 (or the pseudogene TRBV3-2); tentative D call: TRBD1 (5 bases). This CDR3 has 16 amino acids. V lost 3 bases, J lost 2 bases, and 16 bases lay in between. Germline loops: CDR1 LGHDT, CDR2 YNNKEL (reference sequence).

V gene TRBV30 combines with J gene TRBJ2-1, with D hard to call. From germline, CDR1 is GTSNPN and CDR2 SVGIG (reference sequence). V shed 4 bases and J shed 0 bases, with 10 bases lying between them. This CDR3 is 14 amino acids long. DNA for the CDR3: TGTGCCTGGACCGGCCACTTCTCCTACAATGAGCAGTTCTTC. Its protein product is CAWTGHFSYNEQFF. Full variable domain (missing parts from reference TRBV30 and TRBJ2-1): SQTIHQWPATLVQPVGSPLSLECTVEGTSNPNLYWYRQAAGRGLQLLFYSVGIGQISSEVPQNLSASRPQDRQFILSSKKLLLSDSGFYLCAWTGHFSYNEQFFGPGTRLTVL.

This rearrangement joins TRBV3-1 (or the pseudogene TRBV3-2) to TRBJ1-2, with no clear D. Germline assignment: CDR1 LGHDT and CDR2 YNNKEL (reference sequence). V dropped 3 bases and J dropped 7 bases, with 9 bases sitting between them. The CDR3 length is 12 residues. CDR3 sequence (DNA): TGTGCCAGCAGCCAGTCCGAGGGTGGCTACACCTTC. Its protein is CASSQSEGGYTF.

The rearrangement joins TRBV2 to TRBJ2-1; D is undetermined. Looked up from germline, CDR1 is SNHLY and CDR2 is FYNNEI. V shed 5 bases and J shed 0 bases, with 8 bases lying between them. The CDR3 covers 14 residues. The CDR3 loop is CASSPMSSYNEQFF. The CDR3 coding sequence is TGTGCCAGCAGTCCGATGAGCTCCTACAATGAGCAGTTCTTC.

The chain combines TRBV19 with TRBJ1-1, with unresolved D. V was shortened by 5 bases and J by 0 bases, with 13 bases between the two germline ends. CDR1 is LNHDA, CDR2 SQIVND, per germline (reference sequence). The CDR3 runs to 15 residues. The CDR3 is CASSPRKTLNTEAFF. The CDR3 region has the DNA TGTGCCAGTAGTCCCCGGAAGACCCTGAACACTGAAGCTTTCTTT.

The chain links TRBV4-1 to TRBJ2-7; weak D call: TRBD1 (5 bases). Germline V CDR1 and CDR2: MGHRA, YSYEKL. The CDR3 sequence is 12 residues long. V lost 5 bases and J lost 7, with 12 bases in between. The CDR3 here is CASSSSGREQYF. CDR3 in DNA: TGCGCCAGCAGCTCGTCAGGGCGAGAGCAGTACTTC.

The chain has TRBV2 and TRBJ2-7; TRBD1 is a possible D gene (5 bases). CDR1 is SNHLY and CDR2 is FYNNEI in the germline V gene. CDR3 length: 14 residues. Trimming pared 0 bases from V and 1 base from J, leaving 7 bases between. The DNA for the CDR3 is TGTGCCAGCAGTGAAGCTACAGGTTCCTACGAGCAGTACTTC. This encodes CASSEATGSYEQYF.

The chain has TRBV6-5 and TRBJ2-2; D possibly uses TRBD1 or TRBD2 (5 bases each). This CDR3 has 15 residues. From germline, CDR1 is MNHEY and CDR2 SVGAGI. V lost 6 bases and J 0 bases, leaving 11 bases between the germline ends. CDR3 residues: CASREGPANTGELFF. The CDR3 nucleotides are TGTGCCAGCAGAGAGGGACCTGCGAACACCGGGGAGCTGTTTTTT.

This clone is labeled as medium-sized. This chain connects TRBV19 to TRBJ1-1; 7 nucleotides line up with TRBD1. The CDR3 is 14 residues long. In germline, CDR1 is LNHDA, CDR2 SQIVND (reference sequence). V shed 3 bases, J shed 1 base, and the junction held 2 bases outside the gene matches. The CDR3 nucleotides read TGTGCCAGTAGTATGGGGACAGAGAACACTGAAGCTTTCTTT. It translates to CASSMGTENTEAFF.

The rearrangement joins TRBV6-5 to TRBJ2-3; D gene uncertain. The CDR3 has 12 amino acids. CDR1 is MNHEY, CDR2 SVGAGI, per germline. The V and J ends lost 9 bases and 6 bases respectively, with 13 bases between them. CDR3 region: CASHRRLDTQYF. The CDR3 DNA reads as TGTGCCAGTCATAGACGTTTGGATACGCAGTATTTT.

The chain has TRBV2 and TRBJ1-5; D is unresolved. This CDR3 is built from 14 residues. The V and J ends lost 7 bases and 3 bases respectively, with 13 bases between them. Germline CDR1 reads SNHLY; CDR2 reads FYNNEI. CDR3 coding DNA: TGTGCCAGCAAAGTTGGCACTTTCAATCAGCCCCAGCATTTT. This gives the protein CASKVGTFNQPQHF.

The chain recombines TRBV28 with TRBJ2-4; the D gene is possibly TRBD2 (6 bases). The CDR3 is 15 amino acids. Germline values: CDR1 MDHEN, CDR2 SYDVKM. V was cut by 5 bases and J by 3 bases, with 14 bases left in between. The CDR3 loop reads CASSPPGVLKNIQYF. Here the CDR3 DNA reads TGTGCCAGCAGTCCCCCGGGGGTGCTCAAAAACATTCAGTACTTC.

The gene calls are TRBV18 and TRBJ2-7; D is tentatively TRBD1 or TRBD2 (5 bases each). V shed 3 bases and J shed 3 bases, with 12 bases lying between them. Germline V lookup: CDR1 KGHSH, CDR2 LQKENI. The CDR3 is 14 residues long. The CDR3 DNA sequence: TGTGCCAGCTCACCTCGGGACGGATACTACGAGCAGTACTTC. Its translation: CASSPRDGYYEQYF.

This chain joins TRBV7-9 and TRBJ1-1, with D unresolved. Germline-derived CDR1 and CDR2 are SEHNR and FQNEAQ (reference sequence). The V gene lost 3 bases and the J gene lost 5 bases, with 10 bases spanning the gap. The CDR3 contains 13 residues. The CDR3, as DNA: TGTGCCAGCAGCTTGTTGGGCAGAACTGAAGCTTTCTTT. Translating gives CASSLLGRTEAFF.

This chain links TRBV10-3 with TRBJ2-2, with 11 bases that match TRBD2. J gave up 3 bases and V 10 bases, and 4 bases lay outside the gene matches. CDR3 size: 14 residues. Germline assignment: CDR1 ENHRY and CDR2 SYGVKD. The CDR3 bases are TGTGCCACCTTAGCGGGAGGGTACACCGGGGAGCTGTTTTTT. Translation: CATLAGGYTGELFF.

This clone was observed once. This chain joins TRBV11-3 and TRBJ2-3; no reliable D call. The V gene's germline CDR1 is SGHNT and CDR2 YENEEA. Trimming took off 1 base at V and 6 bases at J, with 17 bases between the two ends. CDR3 length: 16 residues. The CDR3 loop reads CASSLGASRTGDTQYF. Written as DNA, the CDR3 is TGTGCCAGCAGCTTAGGTGCGTCTAGGACGGGTGATACGCAGTATTTT.

The rearrangement uses TRBV6-1 and TRBJ1-6, with D unclear. The V end lost 1 base, the J end lost 6 bases, and 7 bases lay between the germline ends. The V gene's germline CDR1 is MNHNS and CDR2 SASEGT. This CDR3 is built from 14 residues. The CDR3 loop is CASSEVGANSPLHF. The CDR3 DNA reads as TGTGCCAGCAGTGAAGTTGGCGCTAATTCACCCCTCCACTTT.

V is TRBV4-1 and J is TRBJ2-3, with 10 nucleotides matching TRBD2. J lost 3 bases, V lost 4 bases, and 7 bases had no gene match. This CDR3 spans 16 amino acids. Germline V gives CDR1 MGHRA, CDR2 YSYEKL. CDR3 residues: CASSRQAGGVTDTQYF. CDR3 in DNA: TGCGCCAGCAGCCGCCAAGCGGGAGGGGTGACAGATACGCAGTATTTT.